These 5 T cell receptor beta chains share one sample of origin, sequenced in a study of tumor-infiltrating lymphocytes in primary liver carcinoma. Unsorted whole blood supplied the RNA, and germline DNA was extracted too. Researchers generated TCR beta cDNA from roughly 510 ng of total RNA, relying on a constant-region primer. TCR beta libraries came from three nested multiplex PCR rounds using slightly modified ARM-PCR. Primers for the first two PCR rounds were TRBV1-TRBV30 forward primers and a C-beta reverse primer (roughly 10 cycles per round). Via MiXCR, TCRdb re-called the multiplex PCR reads, giving one row per CDR3 protein. The table lists around 330,000 distinct CDR3 sequences, approximately 54% of them singletons. Specimen: peripheral blood. The receptors were sampled from a young woman with primary liver carcinoma and hepatitis B virus infection.

Only a few counts were recorded for this clonotype. The V call is TRBV5-8, the J call TRBJ2-5; 7 bases line up with TRBD2. From germline, CDR1 is SGHTS and CDR2 YDEGEE. The J segment lost 5 bases and the V segment lost 3 bases, leaving 16 bases of the junction unmatched. CDR3 length: 17 amino acids. The DNA of the CDR3 is TGTGCCAGCAGCTGGTGCGGTTCGCGGGAGAACTGGGAGACCCAGTACTTC. Translating it yields CASSWCGSRENWETQYF.

With respect to this clonotype: This likely comes from a read error, as the CDR3 has no conserved phenylalanine or tryptophan at its end. The rearrangement uses TRBV11-1 and TRBJ2-3, with TRBD2 matching 11 bases. J gave up 7 bases and V 3 bases, and 3 bases lay outside the gene matches. CDR1 SGHAT and CDR2 FQDESV come from the germline V gene (reference sequence). The CDR3 runs 14 residues. The CDR3 sequence: CASSLTSGNHTQYY. The CDR3 DNA sequence: TGTGCCAGCAGCTTGACTAGCGGGAACCATACGCAGTATTAT.

A remark on this clonotype: Possible read error: a much larger clone is one base away. The final CDR3 position lacks the conserved phenylalanine or tryptophan, pointing to a likely read error. The genes are TRBV6-5 and TRBJ1-2, with D unresolved. The CDR3 is 11 amino acids. The germline V and J ends were trimmed by 5 bases and 5 bases, with 6 bases remaining between them. Germline CDR1 MNHEY, CDR2 SVGAGI. The CDR3 reads CASSIRYGYTS. The CDR3 nucleotides are TGTGCCAGCAGTATTCGGTATGGCTACACCTCC.

For this clonotype: A much larger clone lies a single base off, so this may be a read error. This chain joins TRBV11-2 and TRBJ2-3, with 7 bases matching TRBD1. Germline loops: CDR1 SGHAT, CDR2 FQNNGV. The CDR3 has 14 amino acids. The CDR3 bases are TGTGCCAGCGGCTTTTTACAGGGGACAGATACGCAGTATTTT. It codes for CASGFLQGTDTQYF.

This chain joins TRBV11-2 and TRBJ2-5, with D tentatively TRBD1 or TRBD2 (5 bases each). Germline V gene data show CDR1 as SGHAT and CDR2 as FQNNGV. Trimming cost V 2 bases and J 6 bases, with 19 bases left between them. The CDR3 extends over 16 amino acids. This chain's CDR3 is CASSLFSGTNGKTQYF. For the CDR3, the DNA is TGTGCCAGCAGCTTATTTTCGGGGACCAACGGGAAGACCCAGTACTTC.